Presented here are 2 T cell receptor beta chains from one specimen sequenced in a study of T cell clones after liver transplantation. Profiled with immunoSEQ multiplex PCR; TCRdb holds only in-frame clones, not every one. The sample has approximately 55,000 clones, 71% seen once. The source material was CD4+ T cells from blood, sampled before liver transplant. Source of these receptors: a human donor who received a liver transplant.

This clone is a singleton in its sample. The chain links TRBV5-5 to TRBJ1-2, with D maybe TRBD1 (6 bases). V lost 4 bases and J 8 bases, leaving 18 bases between the germline ends. CDR1 and CDR2 (germline): SGHKS, YYEKEE (reference sequence). This CDR3 spans 14 amino acids. The CDR3 nucleotides are TGTGCCAGCAGCCCCGCACAGGGAACGTGGGGCTACACCTTC. This translates into CASSPAQGTWGYTF.

This clone was counted a few times. The chain joins TRBV9 to TRBJ1-3; the D gene is possibly TRBD1 (6 bases). CDR1 SGDLS and CDR2 YYNGEE come from the germline V gene. Trimming stripped 4 bases from V and 1 base from J, with 15 bases between. This CDR3 has 16 residues. The CDR3 DNA sequence: TGTGCCAGCAGCCCACCCGGGACACAGTCTGGAAACACCATATATTTT. It specifies CASSPPGTQSGNTIYF. The full variable domain, rest sourced from reference TRBV9 and TRBJ1-3, is DSGVTQTPKHLITATGQRVTLRCSPRSGDLSVYWYQQSLDQGLQFLIQYYNGEERAKGNILERFSAQQFPDLHSELNLSSLELGDSALYFCASSPPGTQSGNTIYFGEGSWLTVV.